The T cell receptor beta chain described here comes from a study of glioma-infiltrating T cells. The study, taken as a whole, reports: Tissue and blood shared very few CDR3 sequences. Above-expected tissue-blood divergence occurred in all gliomas, most in low-grade ones.

The iRepertoire nested amplicon-rescue multiplex PCR amplified TCR alpha and beta CDR3s from RNA. Input was roughly 85-450 ng of tissue mRNA or PBMC total RNA. TCRdb itself ran the multiplex PCR reads through MiXCR, one entry per CDR3 protein. Of tens of thousands of distinct CDR3 sequences in the sample, 23% were seen once. The table lists this clonotype with a count of one. Antigen specificity is unknown. This TCR was recovered from a human donor with low-grade glioma or glioblastoma, undergoing nonglioma brain surgery, or in good health (not recorded which). Sequencing was done on a sample of glioma tissue, nonneoplastic brain tissue, or PBMCs (not recorded which).

CDR3 region: CASSPLGQGGKPQHF. The CDR3 DNA sequence: TGTGCCAGCAGTCCCCTAGGACAGGGTGGTAAGCCCCAGCATTTT. V gene TRBV12-3 or TRBV12-4 combines with J gene TRBJ1-5; 8 bases align to TRBD1. With V trimmed by 5 bases and J by 8 bases, 11 bases remained unmatched. This CDR3 is built from 15 residues.